The 23 T cell receptor beta chains in this list originate from one sample, sequenced in a study of CD8+ T cells in alopecia areata. The treatment was: oral pan-JAK inhibitor, 5-10 mg twice daily. Alopecia areata patients provided lesional scalp punch biopsies and peripheral blood, both collected for the study. As the sequencing template, cDNA was produced by extracting RNA and reverse transcribing it. Method: immunoSEQ multiplex PCR; TCRdb's copy keeps in-frame clones and lacks some. This sample has about 12,000 clones, with 68% found just once. The sample was skin, taken at week 4, from a patient treated with tofacitinib. All receptors come from a human donor with alopecia areata.

The rearrangement links TRBV27 to TRBJ2-6; TRBD1 matches at 7 bases. The trim removed 5 bases at V and 0 bases at J, leaving 7 bases unmatched. Germline CDR1 reads MNHEY; CDR2 reads SMNVEV (reference sequence). The CDR3 covers 17 residues. This chain's CDR3 is CASSRGQPISGANVLTF. CDR3 DNA sequence: TGTGCCAGCAGTAGGGGACAGCCGATCTCTGGGGCCAACGTCCTGACTTTC. Filled out from reference TRBV27 and TRBJ2-6, the complete variable domain reads EAQVTQNPRYLITVTGKKLTVTCSQNMNHEYMSWYRQDPGLGLRQIYYSMNVEVTDKGDVPEGYKVSRKEKRNFPLILESPSPNQTSLYFCASSRGQPISGANVLTFGAGSRLTVL.

The table lists this clone with a count of one. V usage is TRBV29-1 and J usage is TRBJ1-1, with 9 bases fitting TRBD1. CDR3 length: 12 residues. V lost 6 bases to trimming and J lost 5 bases; unmatched junction nucleotides: 4. The germline V gene has CDR1 SQVTM and CDR2 ANQGSEA. The CDR3 DNA reads as TGCAGCGTAGACAGGGGGGGAACTGAAGCTTTCTTT. Translation: CSVDRGGTEAFF.

This chain connects TRBV7-9 to TRBJ2-3, with 16 nucleotides matching TRBD2. The CDR3 is 19 amino acids. Losses at the gene ends were 5 bases for V and 4 bases for J; bases not matched to a gene: 12. The germline V gene has CDR1 SEHNR and CDR2 FQNEAQ (reference sequence). The CDR3 loop is CASSPGLAGGPLLADTQYF. CDR3 DNA sequence: TGTGCCAGCAGCCCGGGACTAGCGGGGGGGCCTTTATTAGCAGATACGCAGTATTTT.

This chain connects TRBV7-8 to TRBJ2-3; 9 nucleotides align to TRBD1. V gave up 2 bases and J gave up 0 bases; unmatched junction bases: 3. Germline V lookup: CDR1 SGHVS, CDR2 FQNEAQ. CDR3 length equals 16 residues. In DNA form, the CDR3 reads TGTGCCAGCAGCTTAAGACAGGGGGTGAGCACAGATACGCAGTATTTT. Translated: CASSLRQGVSTDTQYF.

The V and J genes are TRBV4-1 and TRBJ1-2; perhaps TRBD1 as D (5 bases). V was shortened by 0 bases and J by 2 bases, with 13 bases between the two germline ends. From germline, CDR1 is MGHRA and CDR2 YSYEKL. This CDR3 has 16 residues. For the CDR3, the DNA is TGCGCCAGCAGCCAAGAGACGGGGCGTCCGAACTATGGCTACACCTTC. It specifies CASSQETGRPNYGYTF.

The chain joins TRBV12-5 to TRBJ2-2, with TRBD2 matching 16 bases. The V gene end was trimmed by 0 bases and the J gene end by 5 bases; junction bases not matched to a gene: 12. The CDR3 is 21 amino acids. CDR1 and CDR2 from the germline V gene are LGHNT and FRNRAP. Here the CDR3 DNA reads TGTGCTAGTGGTTTGGTCCCCCCGGGACTAGCGGGGGGGCGTAGAACCGGGGAGCTGTTTTTT. Residues: CASGLVPPGLAGGRRTGELFF.

The chain has TRBV4-1 and TRBJ2-1; 7 positions agree with TRBD2. Unmatched junction bases numbered 17, after V lost 3 bases and J lost 0 bases. Germline CDR1 MGHRA, CDR2 YSYEKL. The CDR3 is 20 amino acids. The CDR3 reads CASSHLGGIAGYSSYNEQFF. CDR3 nucleotide sequence: TGCGCCAGCAGCCATCTCGGAGGGATAGCGGGCTATAGCTCCTACAATGAGCAGTTCTTC.

This clone has a handful of counts. The junction does not match germline at one end; this may be a read error. The chain couples TRBV2 to TRBJ1-2; D is uncertain. Germline values: CDR1 SNHLY, CDR2 FYNNEI. There are 17 residues in the CDR3. The CDR3 protein is CASIERAFSASNYGYTF. The CDR3 DNA is TGTGCCAGCATTGAAAGGGCTTTTTCAGCTTCTAACTATGGCTACACCTTC.

This CDR3 reads CAITRTSGDNEQFF. CDR3 sequence (DNA): TGTGCCATCACCAGGACTAGCGGGGACAATGAGCAGTTCTTC. This rearrangement joins TRBV10-3 to TRBJ2-1, with 12 bases aligning to TRBD2. Germline V gene lookup returns CDR1 ENHRY and CDR2 SYGVKD. The CDR3 runs to 14 residues. The ends lost 7 bases at V and 5 bases at J; junction bases unmatched: 3.

This clone was detected only a few times. The rearrangement links TRBV7-8 to TRBJ2-2; D is ambiguous. V gave up 5 bases and J gave up 7 bases, with 11 bases separating them. Per germline, CDR1 SGHVS and CDR2 FQNEAQ. This CDR3 spans 13 amino acids. The CDR3 sequence is CASSHVGVGELFF. As DNA, the CDR3 is TGTGCCAGCAGCCACGTGGGTGTCGGGGAGCTGTTTTTT.

This clone appeared a few times. The chain has TRBV7-2 and TRBJ2-1; TRBD1 matches 9 bases. The germline gives CDR1 SGHTA, CDR2 FQGNSA. The CDR3 totals 15 residues. Losses at the gene ends were 4 bases for V and 10 bases for J; bases not matched to a gene: 11. The CDR3 reads CASSSGTGMEREQFF. The DNA of the CDR3 is TGTGCCAGCAGCTCCGGGACAGGGATGGAGCGGGAGCAGTTCTTC.

V gene TRBV20-1 combines with J gene TRBJ1-2; D call uncertain. V was pared by 3 bases and J by 8 bases, with 10 bases between. This CDR3 spans 11 amino acids. Germline CDR1 DFQATT, CDR2 SNEGSKA (reference sequence). CDR3 nucleotides: TGCAGTGCTAGGGAGCATTGGGGCTACACCTTC. Encoded protein: CSAREHWGYTF.

The chain has TRBV5-1 and TRBJ2-5; 10 positions match TRBD2. J was trimmed by 2 bases and V by 3 bases; bases with no gene match: 10. The CDR3 contains 17 residues. Per germline, CDR1 SGHRS and CDR2 YFSETQ. CDR3 sequence: CASSSTWTSGYQETQYF. The CDR3 DNA sequence: TGCGCCAGCAGCTCCACCTGGACTAGCGGATATCAAGAGACCCAGTACTTC.

The chain combines TRBV23-1 with TRBJ2-1, with TRBD2 matching 8 bases. TRBV23-1 is known as an ORF, though its function is uncertain. The CDR3 has 17 amino acids. The V and J ends lost 3 bases and 0 bases, in that order; junction bases with no gene match: 7. CDR3 nucleotides: TGCGCCAGCAGTCAGCCTTTTAGCGGGACCTCCTACAATGAGCAGTTCTTC. Protein product: CASSQPFSGTSYNEQFF.

The sample holds a few counts of this clone. The chain combines TRBV7-3 with TRBJ1-4; D not certain. The CDR3 runs 13 residues. The V and J ends lost 8 bases and 8 bases respectively, with 15 bases between them. The germline V gene encodes CDR1 SGHTA and CDR2 FQGTGA. The CDR3 here is CASATRGYEKLFF. DNA of the CDR3: TGTGCCAGCGCGACGCGCGGGTACGAAAAACTGTTTTTT.

This sequence joins TRBV7-9 and TRBJ1-4; 8 bases are a match to TRBD1. Germline V gives CDR1 SEHNR, CDR2 FQNEAQ (reference sequence). V dropped 1 base and J dropped 7; count of bases not matched to a gene: 8. The CDR3 extends over 16 amino acids. The DNA for the CDR3 is TGTGCCAGCAGCTTAGTATCCGACAGGGGAGGTGAAAAACTGTTTTTT. It codes for CASSLVSDRGGEKLFF.

This clone was counted a few times. The chain combines TRBV27 with TRBJ2-7; D is perhaps TRBD2 (6 bases). The CDR3 spans 15 residues. Trimming removed 0 bases at V and 3 bases at J, with 12 bases between. The germline gives CDR1 MNHEY, CDR2 SMNVEV (reference sequence). The CDR3 DNA sequence: TGTGCCAGCAGTTTATCTGCGGGACGGCACTACGAGCAGTACTTC. Protein: CASSLSAGRHYEQYF.

The V call is TRBV11-3, the J call TRBJ2-2, with 7 nucleotides matching TRBD2. Germline V lookup: CDR1 SGHNT, CDR2 YENEEA. The V segment lost 7 bases and the J segment 1 base; nucleotides outside the gene matches: 15. The length of the CDR3 is 18 residues. This CDR3 reads CASNPLPVAGRNTGELFF. The CDR3 DNA follows: TGTGCCAGCAACCCCTTGCCGGTAGCGGGCAGGAACACCGGGGAGCTGTTTTTT.

This clone was observed a handful of times. This rearrangement joins TRBV27 to TRBJ2-5, with 11 bases identical to TRBD2. CDR3 length: 19 amino acids. The ends lost 6 bases at V and 2 bases at J; junction bases unmatched: 17. In germline, CDR1 is MNHEY, CDR2 SMNVEV (reference sequence). The CDR3 DNA reads as TGTGCCAGCAGCCAGATGCGGGGGGGGACTAGCGGAGCACAAGAGACCCAGTACTTC. Its translation: CASSQMRGGTSGAQETQYF.

This chain links TRBV6-1 with TRBJ2-7; the D gene is possibly TRBD2 (6 bases). From germline, CDR1 is MNHNS and CDR2 SASEGT. This CDR3 spans 14 amino acids. The V end lost 4 bases, the J end lost 3 bases, and 13 bases lay between the germline ends. The CDR3 reads CASSAAGGYYEQYF. The CDR3 nucleotides are TGTGCCAGCAGTGCAGCCGGGGGTTACTACGAGCAGTACTTC.

The rearrangement joins TRBV6-5 to TRBJ2-3; 7 nucleotides match TRBD1. Unmatched junction bases numbered 13, after V lost 5 bases and J lost 8 bases. The germline gives CDR1 MNHEY, CDR2 SVGAGI. This CDR3 contains 15 residues. The CDR3 DNA is TGTGCCAGCAGTCGCCCCGGGACAGCCGGCGCTACGCAGTATTTT. This translates into CASSRPGTAGATQYF.

V is TRBV2 and J is TRBJ2-1, with TRBD2 matching over 12 bases. This CDR3 comprises 16 residues. With V trimmed by 3 bases and J by 5 bases, 5 bases remained unmatched. CDR1 and CDR2 (germline): SNHLY, FYNNEI. CDR3 nucleotide sequence: TGTGCCAGCAGTGAGGGGCTAGCGGGGGGGAACAATGAGCAGTTCTTC. Its translation is CASSEGLAGGNNEQFF.

The rearrangement uses TRBV9 and TRBJ2-2, with D possibly TRBD1 on 6 matching bases. The CDR3 has 16 residues. V was cut by 1 base and J by 0 bases, with 10 bases left in between. Germline V lookup: CDR1 SGDLS, CDR2 YYNGEE. CDR3 DNA sequence: TGTGCCAGCAGCGTAAGGTCAGGGGCGAACACCGGGGAGCTGTTTTTT. It translates to CASSVRSGANTGELFF. Variable domain in full (rest from reference TRBV9 and TRBJ2-2): DSGVTQTPKHLITATGQRVTLRCSPRSGDLSVYWYQQSLDQGLQFLIQYYNGEERAKGNILERFSAQQFPDLHSELNLSSLELGDSALYFCASSVRSGANTGELFFGEGSRLTVL.